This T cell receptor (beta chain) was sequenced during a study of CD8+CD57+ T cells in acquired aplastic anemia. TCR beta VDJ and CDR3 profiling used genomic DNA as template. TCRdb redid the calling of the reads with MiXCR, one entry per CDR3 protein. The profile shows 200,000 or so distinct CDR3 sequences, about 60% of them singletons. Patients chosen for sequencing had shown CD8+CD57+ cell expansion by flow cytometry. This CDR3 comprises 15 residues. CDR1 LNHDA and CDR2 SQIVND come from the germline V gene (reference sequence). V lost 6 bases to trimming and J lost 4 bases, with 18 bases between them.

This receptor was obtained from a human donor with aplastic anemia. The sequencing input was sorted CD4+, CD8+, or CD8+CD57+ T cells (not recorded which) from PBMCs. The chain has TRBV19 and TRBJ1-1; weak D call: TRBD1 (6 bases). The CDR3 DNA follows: TGTGCCAGTAGGTCTGGGGGGGGCGCGGGCACTGAAGCTTTCTTT. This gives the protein CASRSGGGAGTEAFF.